This TCR beta chain was sequenced for a study of blood T cell repertoires in COVID-19. On the study more broadly: Whether acute or convalescent, the COVID-19 samples came from the United States, Italy and Spain.

This clone has just one count. The germline V and J ends were trimmed by 3 bases and 4 bases, with 10 bases remaining between them. The CDR3 contains 13 residues. Germline assignment: CDR1 DFQATT and CDR2 SNEGSKA (reference sequence). Data came from immunoSEQ multiplex PCR; TCRdb stores just in-frame clones and leaves some out. The sample yields approximately 200,000 clones, 80% to 90% seen once. Each participant's cohort was designated according to participant-reported clinical history. The sample was PBMCs or T cells enriched from blood (not recorded which). The clonotype comes from a man aged 18 to 29 with acute COVID-19. This chain connects TRBV20-1 to TRBJ1-5, with D possibly TRBD1 on 6 matching bases. DNA for the CDR3: TGCAGTGCTAGTCGGACAGAAAATCAGCCCCAGCATTTT. It specifies CSASRTENQPQHF.